Below, 19 T cell receptor beta chains from the same sample are listed, as sequenced in a study of cytomegalovirus exposure and HLA in healthy donors. Researchers ran the PCR with 60 Vbeta and 13 Jbeta primers. Some clones are missing from TCRdb's copy, which holds only in-frame ones; the method was immunoSEQ multiplex PCR. The table records under 200,000 clones, around 77% of them present only once. Sequencing was carried out using PBMCs. These receptor sequences come from a woman in her 30s in good health and CMV-seropositive.

The V gene is TRBV30, the J gene TRBJ1-5; no reliable D call. Between the trimmed V and J ends, which lost 0 bases and 5 bases, there was a span of 8 bases. Germline CDR1 is GTSNPN and CDR2 is SVGIG (reference sequence). CDR3 length: 13 residues. As DNA, the CDR3 is TGTGCCTGGAGTGTACTCCGGGATCAGCCCCAGCATTTT. It translates to CAWSVLRDQPQHF.

This clone is a singleton in its sample. The rearrangement uses TRBV6-5 and TRBJ2-7, with D maybe TRBD1 (6 bases). V dropped 7 bases and J dropped 2 bases, with 12 bases sitting between them. CDR1 is MNHEY and CDR2 is SVGAGI in the germline V gene. The CDR3 is made up of 13 amino acids. The CDR3 reads CASNPTGAYEQYF. The CDR3 coding sequence is TGTGCCAGCAACCCGACAGGAGCCTACGAGCAGTACTTC.

The J gene is TRBJ1-5, the V gene TRBV28; possibly TRBD1 for D (5 bases). Germline CDR1 is MDHEN and CDR2 is SYDVKM. Trimming took 7 bases from V and 6 from J, leaving 10 bases between them. The CDR3 runs 12 residues. CDR3 sequence: CASTPQGQPQHF. The CDR3 nucleotides read TGTGCCAGCACCCCCCAGGGTCAGCCCCAGCATTTT.

This clone has only a few counts. The chain employs TRBV28 and TRBJ1-1; possibly TRBD1 for D (6 bases). The germline V and J ends were trimmed by 9 bases and 1 base, with 6 bases remaining between them. This CDR3 comprises 11 residues. From germline, CDR1 is MDHEN and CDR2 SYDVKM. This chain's CDR3 is CARTGNTEAFF. The DNA for the CDR3 is TGTGCCAGGACAGGGAACACTGAAGCTTTCTTT. Based on the CDR3 plus reference TRBV28 and TRBJ1-1, the full variable domain is DVKVTQSSRYLVKRTGEKVFLECVQDMDHENMFWYRQDPGLGLRLIYFSYDVKMKEKGDIPEGYSVSREKKERFSLILESASTNQTSMYLCARTGNTEAFFGQGTRLTVV.

This clone was counted only a few times. The rearrangement links TRBV5-1 to TRBJ1-3; 7 bases are shared with TRBD1. The germline CDR1 and CDR2 sequences are SGHRS and YFSETQ. V lost 0 bases, J lost 7 bases, and 7 bases stayed unmatched. CDR3 size: 15 residues. The CDR3 region is CASSLAGQEGNTIYF. The CDR3, as DNA: TGCGCCAGCAGCTTGGCCGGACAGGAAGGGAACACCATATATTTT. Full variable domain (rest looked up from reference TRBV5-1 and TRBJ1-3): KAGVTQTPRYLIKTRGQQVTLSCSPISGHRSVSWYQQTPGQGLQFLFEYFSETQRNKGNFPGRFSGRQFSNSRSEMNVSTLELGDSALYLCASSLAGQEGNTIYFGEGSWLTVV.

The genes are TRBV10-3 and TRBJ2-1; possible D gene TRBD2, 6 bases. Germline V gene data show CDR1 as ENHRY and CDR2 as SYGVKD. The CDR3 runs 16 residues. V was shortened by 4 bases and J by 0 bases, with 13 bases between the two germline ends. The DNA for the CDR3 is TGTGCCATCAGTGGGGAAGCGGGCCCCTCCTACAATGAGCAGTTCTTC. Translated: CAISGEAGPSYNEQFF.

The genes are TRBV6-5 and TRBJ1-5; tentative D call: TRBD1 (6 bases). The V gene's germline CDR1 is MNHEY and CDR2 SVGAGI. The CDR3 has 15 amino acids. Trimming took 2 bases from V and 1 from J, leaving 9 bases between them. DNA of the CDR3: TGTGCCAGCAGTTACGACAGGTACAGCAATCAGCCCCAGCATTTT. Protein product: CASSYDRYSNQPQHF.

This sequence joins TRBV11-2 and TRBJ2-5, with D possibly being TRBD2 (6 bases). V was shortened by 1 base and J by 5 bases, with 14 bases between the two germline ends. The CDR3 loop spans 15 amino acids. Germline CDR1 and CDR2: SGHAT and FQNNGV. The CDR3 nucleotides are TGTGCCAGCAGCTTAGTGGGGGGAGAGATGGAGACCCAGTACTTC. This translates into CASSLVGGEMETQYF. The full variable domain, in which reference TRBV11-2 and TRBJ2-5 provide the parts outside the CDR3, is EAGVAQSPRYKIIEKRQSVAFWCNPISGHATLYWYQQILGQGPKLLIQFQNNGVVDDSQLPKDRFSAERLKGVDSTLKIQPAKLEDSAVYLCASSLVGGEMETQYFGPGTRLLVL.

As for this clone: Germline and junction disagree at one end, which may indicate a read error. The V gene is TRBV10-3, the J gene TRBJ1-5, with a possible D match to TRBD1 (5 bases). Germline-derived CDR1 and CDR2 are ENHRY and SYGVKD. CDR3 length: 15 residues. CDR3 coding DNA: TGTGCCATCAGTGAGTCGGGTCAGGGCAACCAGCCCCAGCATTTT. It yields the protein CAISESGQGNQPQHF.

V usage is TRBV5-6 and J usage is TRBJ1-4; 8 bases are shared with TRBD1. The CDR3 has 15 residues. V lost 4 bases to trimming and J lost 4 bases; unmatched junction nucleotides: 6. Germline CDR1 is SGHDT and CDR2 is YYEEEE. The CDR3 bases are TGTGCCAGCAGCGTCGACAGGGGATATAATGAAAAACTGTTTTTT. Residues: CASSVDRGYNEKLFF.

V is TRBV2 and J is TRBJ2-3, with 13 bases that match TRBD2. In germline, CDR1 is SNHLY, CDR2 FYNNEI. The J segment lost 6 bases and the V segment lost 6 bases, leaving 3 bases of the junction unmatched. The CDR3 contains 14 residues. CDR3: CASRRLAGGDTQYF. CDR3 bases: TGTGCCAGCAGGAGACTAGCGGGGGGCGATACGCAGTATTTT.

The V and J genes are TRBV2 and TRBJ1-1; possibly TRBD1 for D (5 bases). Germline loops: CDR1 SNHLY, CDR2 FYNNEI. The CDR3 has 16 amino acids. The V end was cut by 3 bases, the J end by 1 base, with 15 bases between. The CDR3 loop reads CASSEVVSGGNTEAFF. CDR3 DNA: TGTGCCAGCAGTGAGGTGGTGAGCGGGGGGAACACTGAAGCTTTCTTT.

This clone appeared a single time. J is TRBJ1-1 and V is TRBV27, with 8 positions matching TRBD1. V was clipped by 11 bases and J by 0 bases; unmatched bases: 20. The CDR3 sequence is 18 residues long. Per the germline V gene, CDR1 is MNHEY and CDR2 is SMNVEV (reference sequence). As DNA, the CDR3 is TGTGCCGATCGGTTGGACAGGGCTAAGAATTACATGAACACTGAAGCTTTCTTT. The encoded protein is CADRLDRAKNYMNTEAFF.

V gene TRBV4-1 combines with J gene TRBJ1-5, with D perhaps TRBD1 (6 bases). Trimming pared 0 bases from V and 0 bases from J, leaving 27 bases between. Germline V gives CDR1 MGHRA, CDR2 YSYEKL. CDR3 length: 22 amino acids. The CDR3 sequence: CASSQDLGVGRVGAYSNQPQHF. The CDR3 coding sequence is TGCGCCAGCAGCCAAGATTTGGGGGTTGGCAGGGTGGGGGCATATAGCAATCAGCCCCAGCATTTT.

The chain joins TRBV10-1 to TRBJ2-3; 7 positions match TRBD1. The CDR3 sequence is 14 residues long. Losses at the gene ends were 5 bases for V and 2 bases for J; bases not matched to a gene: 4. Per the germline V gene, CDR1 is WNHNN and CDR2 is SYGVQD (reference sequence). The CDR3 loop is CASSSTGFTDTQYF. CDR3 coding DNA: TGCGCCAGCAGTTCGACAGGGTTCACAGATACGCAGTATTTT.

The chain joins TRBV5-4 to TRBJ2-1; TRBD2 matches 7 bases. J was trimmed by 6 bases and V by 9 bases; bases with no gene match: 12. Germline CDR1 is SGHNT and CDR2 is YYREEE (reference sequence). The CDR3 totals 14 residues. The CDR3 nucleotides are TGTGCCACTTCGGGACGGGAGGTACGCAATGAGCAGTTCTTC. This codes for CATSGREVRNEQFF.

The sample holds a few counts of this clone. The gene calls are TRBV7-2 and TRBJ2-4; 7 bases line up with TRBD2. This CDR3 spans 15 amino acids. The V and J ends lost 5 bases and 12 bases, in that order; junction bases with no gene match: 16. From germline, CDR1 is SGHTA and CDR2 FQGNSA. CDR3 bases: TGTGCCAGCAGCCCACCGACTAGCCCTTTTTTTTATCAGTACTTC. Amino acid sequence: CASSPPTSPFFYQYF. The full variable domain, rest sourced from reference TRBV7-2 and TRBJ2-4, is GAGVSQSPSNKVTEKGKDVELRCDPISGHTALYWYRQSLGQGLEFLIYFQGNSAPDKSGLPSDRFSAERTGGSVSTLTIQRTQQEDSAVYLCASSPPTSPFFYQYFGAGTRLSVL.

J is TRBJ1-1 and V is TRBV7-9; tentative D call: TRBD1 (6 bases). The CDR3 has 15 residues. Germline loops: CDR1 SEHNR, CDR2 FQNEAQ (reference sequence). Trimming took off 5 bases at V and 3 bases at J, with 16 bases between the two ends. CDR3 in DNA: TGTGCCAGCAGCGCGACGGGACATGAGGACACTGAAGCTTTCTTT. As protein: CASSATGHEDTEAFF.

The J gene is TRBJ1-2, the V gene TRBV18; 8 bases map to TRBD1. V was clipped by 3 bases and J by 5 bases; unmatched bases: 8. Germline V lookup: CDR1 KGHSH, CDR2 LQKENI. The CDR3 totals 15 residues. The CDR3 DNA sequence: TGTGCCAGCTCACCGTCCCGGGACAGGTTTTATGGCTACACCTTC. Encoded protein: CASSPSRDRFYGYTF.